The 9 T cell receptor beta chains below all came from one sample that was sequenced in a study of T cells in Graves' hyperthyroidism and ophthalmopathy. Authors of the study amplified TCR beta CDR3 regions from RNA transcripts. HTBI primers drove first-round RT-PCR of the TCR CDR3. TCRdb reanalysed the multiplex PCR reads using MiXCR and keeps one entry per CDR3 protein. The sample records 300,000 to 400,000 distinct CDR3 sequences, approximately 18% being singletons. Material for sequencing was blood. Receptors originate from a woman aged 50 to 60 with Graves' hyperthyroidism.

Regarding this clonotype: A read error may produce the germline difference seen at one junction end. The V and J genes are TRBV5-1 and TRBJ2-1, with D maybe TRBD1 (5 bases). This CDR3 spans 15 amino acids. Germline CDR1 and CDR2: SGHRS and YFSETQ. The CDR3 protein is CASSLEIGAYNEQFF. CDR3 nucleotide sequence: TGCGCCAGCAGCTTGGAGATAGGGGCCTACAACGAGCAGTTCTTC.

J is TRBJ1-3 and V is TRBV20-1; possible D gene TRBD1, 6 bases. Germline CDR1 is DFQATT and CDR2 is SNEGSKA (reference sequence). Between the trimmed V and J ends, which lost 6 bases and 4 bases, there was a span of 16 bases. The CDR3 runs to 14 residues. The CDR3 loop reads CSAIHRASGNTIYF. The CDR3 nucleotides are TGCAGTGCAATACACAGGGCATCAGGAAACACCATATATTTT.

Notes on this clonotype: A single base separates this from a much larger clone, so it may be a read error. Since no conserved phenylalanine or tryptophan closes the CDR3, a read error is the likely cause. V gene TRBV7-6 combines with J gene TRBJ2-5; the D gene is possibly TRBD1 (5 bases). The germline CDR1 and CDR2 sequences are SGHVS and FNYEAQ. CDR3 length: 12 residues. With 5 bases removed from V and 1 base from J, the gap between germline ends came to 5 bases. The CDR3 reads CASSQGQETQYL. The CDR3 DNA reads TGTGCCAGCAGCCAGGGCCAAGAGACCCAGTACCTC.

In this sample, this clonotype turned up many times. V gene TRBV3-1 combines with J gene TRBJ1-2; tentatively, D is TRBD1 (6 bases). Trimming took 6 bases from V and 8 from J, leaving 16 bases between them. The CDR3 sequence is 13 residues long. Germline CDR1 and CDR2: LGHDT and YNNKEL (reference sequence). For the CDR3, the DNA is TGTGCCAGCAGTAACGAAGGGGGTAGAGGCTACACCTTC. This gives the protein CASSNEGGRGYTF.

Many counts were recorded for this clonotype. This chain joins TRBV28 and TRBJ2-7; 8 bases agree with TRBD1. The CDR3 runs 16 residues. V lost 2 bases and J lost 6; bases outside the gene matches: 12. Per the germline V gene, CDR1 is MDHEN and CDR2 is SYDVKM. The CDR3 is CASSLPLQGGDFEQYF. The CDR3 coding sequence is TGTGCCAGCAGTTTACCTCTACAGGGGGGAGATTTCGAGCAGTACTTC.

The sample holds many counts of this clonotype. V usage is TRBV11-1 and J usage is TRBJ2-3, with 9 bases fitting TRBD2. V shed 7 bases and J 14 bases; nucleotides not matched to a gene: 10. The CDR3 is made up of 12 amino acids. Germline assignment: CDR1 SGHAT and CDR2 FQDESV (reference sequence). This chain's CDR3 is CASKNIAGVPYF. The CDR3 DNA sequence: TGTGCCAGCAAGAACATAGCGGGGGTCCCGTATTTT.

DNA for the CDR3: TGTGCCAGCAGCCCACTAGGAAGTCACGGGACTAGCGGGGGGTTCCCAGATACGCAGTATTTT. Encoded protein: CASSPLGSHGTSGGFPDTQYF. The rearrangement uses TRBV7-2 and TRBJ2-3; 15 bases are a match to TRBD2. This CDR3 comprises 21 residues. Unmatched junction bases numbered 19, after V lost 5 bases and J lost 4 bases. Germline V gene lookup returns CDR1 SGHTA and CDR2 FQGNSA.

This clonotype was seen at least ten times. This chain links TRBV6-6 with TRBJ1-4; D ambiguous. This CDR3 comprises 13 residues. The ends were cut back, 0 bases at V and 8 bases at J, with 7 bases in the middle. Germline CDR1 MNHNY, CDR2 SVGAGI (reference sequence). The CDR3: CASSYSNGEKLFF. CDR3 nucleotide sequence: TGTGCCAGCAGTTACTCCAACGGCGAAAAACTGTTTTTT.

About this clonotype itself: The junction does not match germline at one end; this may be a read error. The chain links TRBV7-7 to TRBJ2-1, with D perhaps TRBD1 (6 bases). The CDR3 has 13 residues. In germline, CDR1 is SSHAT, CDR2 FNYEAQ (reference sequence). CDR3 amino acids: CASSLARGQEQFF. In DNA, the CDR3 is TGTGCTAGCAGCTTAGCTAGAGGACAGGAGCAGTTCTTC.